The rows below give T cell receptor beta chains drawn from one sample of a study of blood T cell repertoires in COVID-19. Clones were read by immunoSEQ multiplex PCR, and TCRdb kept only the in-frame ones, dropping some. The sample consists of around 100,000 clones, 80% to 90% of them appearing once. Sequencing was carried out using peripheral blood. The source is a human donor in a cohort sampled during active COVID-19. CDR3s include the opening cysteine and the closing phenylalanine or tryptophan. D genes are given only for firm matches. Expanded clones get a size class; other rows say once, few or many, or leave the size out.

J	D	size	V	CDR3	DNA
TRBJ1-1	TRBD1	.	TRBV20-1	CSASPGTGLKINTEAFF	TGCAGTGCCAGTCCCGGGACAGGGCTGAAGATCAACACTGAAGCTTTCTTT
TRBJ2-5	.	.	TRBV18	CASSSTQGFETQYF	TGTGCCAGCTCATCGACACAGGGTTTTGAGACCCAGTACTTC
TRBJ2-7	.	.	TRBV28	CASIGGSYEQYF	TGTGCCAGCATAGGCGGTTCCTACGAGCAGTACTTC
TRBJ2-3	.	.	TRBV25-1	CASSEFFLGSTDTQYF	TGTGCCAGCAGTGAATTCTTCCTCGGGAGCACAGATACGCAGTATTTT
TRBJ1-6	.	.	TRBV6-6	CASSYDLGSSPLHF	TGTGCCAGCAGTTATGATCTCGGGAGTTCACCCCTCCACTTT
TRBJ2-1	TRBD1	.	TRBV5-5	CASSLQGLSSYNEQFF	TGTGCCAGCAGCTTACAGGGGTTGAGCTCCTACAATGAGCAGTTCTTC
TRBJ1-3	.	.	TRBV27	CASSVTAGLRGNTIYF	TGTGCCAGCAGTGTTACGGCAGGGCTACGCGGAAACACCATATATTTT
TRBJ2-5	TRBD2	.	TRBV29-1	CSGTRVPRETQYF	TGCAGCGGGACTAGAGTCCCGAGAGAGACCCAGTACTTC
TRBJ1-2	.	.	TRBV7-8	CASSLLENYGYTF	TGTGCCAGCAGCTTGCTGGAGAACTATGGCTACACCTTC
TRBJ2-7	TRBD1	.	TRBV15	CATSIDRGTTYEQYF	TGTGCCACCAGCATCGACAGGGGGACCACCTACGAGCAGTACTTC
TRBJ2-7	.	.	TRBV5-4	CASSFGGRGSYEQYF	TGTGCCAGCAGCTTCGGAGGCAGGGGCTCCTACGAGCAGTACTTC
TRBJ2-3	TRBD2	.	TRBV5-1	CASSLGLAGVKDTQYF	TGCGCCAGCAGCTTGGGCCTAGCGGGAGTGAAAGATACGCAGTATTTT
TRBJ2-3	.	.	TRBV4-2	CASSLGGSGTDTQYF	TGTGCCAGCAGCCTTGGCGGGTCTGGCACAGATACGCAGTATTTT
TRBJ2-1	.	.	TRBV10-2	CASSEGQPYNEQFF	TGCGCCAGCAGTGAGGGACAGCCCTACAATGAGCAGTTCTTC
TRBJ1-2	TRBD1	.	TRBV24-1	CATSGQGRNYGYTF	TGTGCCACCAGTGGACAGGGGAGAAACTATGGCTACACCTTC
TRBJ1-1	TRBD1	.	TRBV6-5	CASSYTGQGENTEAFF	TGTGCCAGCAGTTACACGGGACAGGGGGAGAACACTGAAGCTTTCTTT
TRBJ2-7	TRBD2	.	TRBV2	CASSEVAGGSEQYF	TGTGCCAGCAGTGAAGTGGCGGGAGGAAGCGAGCAGTACTTC
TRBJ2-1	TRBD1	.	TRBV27	CASSAGQGNEQFF	TGTGCCAGCAGTGCGGGACAGGGCAATGAGCAGTTCTTC
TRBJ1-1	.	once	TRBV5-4	CASQPGGRGDTEAFF	TGTGCCAGTCAACCGGGGGGGCGCGGCGACACTGAAGCTTTCTTT
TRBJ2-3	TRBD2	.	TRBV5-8	CASSFRGLAVSSTDTQYF	TGTGCCAGCAGCTTCAGGGGACTAGCTGTTTCTAGCACAGATACGCAGTATTTT
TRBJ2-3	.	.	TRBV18	CASSLAQGTDTQYF	TGTGCCAGCTCACTGGCGCAGGGCACAGATACGCAGTATTTT
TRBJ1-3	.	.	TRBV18	CASARSSGNTIYF	TGTGCCAGCGCTCGGAGCTCTGGAAACACCATATATTTT
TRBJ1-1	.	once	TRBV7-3	CASSLTLTGRAFF	TGTGCCAGCAGCTTGACTCTCACAGGGAGAGCTTTCTTT
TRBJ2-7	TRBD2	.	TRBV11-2	CASSDRTGTRTYEQYF	TGTGCCAGCAGCGATCGAACCGGGACTAGGACCTACGAGCAGTACTTC
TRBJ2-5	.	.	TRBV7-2	CASSHPLQETQYF	TGTGCCAGCAGCCACCCCCTTCAGGAGACCCAGTACTTC
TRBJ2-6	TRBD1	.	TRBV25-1	CASSESGQGASGANVLTF	TGTGCCAGCAGTGAATCCGGACAGGGGGCCTCTGGGGCCAACGTCCTGACTTTC
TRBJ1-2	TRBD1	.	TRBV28	CASSRQGARGYTF	TGTGCCAGCAGTAGACAGGGGGCTCGAGGCTACACCTTC
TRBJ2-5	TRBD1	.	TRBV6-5	CASSNRGTVETQYF	TGTGCCAGCAGCAACAGGGGAACAGTAGAGACCCAGTACTTC
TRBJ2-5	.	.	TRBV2	CATPRPRDTQETQYF	TGTGCCACCCCCAGGCCCAGGGACACCCAAGAGACCCAGTACTTC
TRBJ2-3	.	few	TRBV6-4	CASSQTGDTQYF	TGTGCCAGCAGTCAAACGGGGGATACGCAGTATTTT
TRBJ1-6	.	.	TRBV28	CASSSPKIRVAFNSPLHF	TGTGCCAGCAGTTCCCCTAAGATACGTGTCGCATTCAATTCACCCCTCCACTTT
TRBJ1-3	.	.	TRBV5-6	CASSLPGSSGNTIYF	TGTGCCAGCAGCTTGCCTGGGAGCTCTGGAAACACCATATATTTT
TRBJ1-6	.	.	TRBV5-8	CASSLAIVGDSNSPLHF	TGTGCCAGCAGCTTGGCCATAGTTGGGGACTCAAATTCACCCCTCCACTTT
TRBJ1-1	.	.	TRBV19	CASSIGHPPNTEAFF	TGTGCCAGTAGTATTGGACACCCCCCGAACACTGAAGCTTTCTTT
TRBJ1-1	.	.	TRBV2	CASVRGTENTEAFF	TGTGCCAGCGTGAGGGGGACGGAGAACACTGAAGCTTTCTTT
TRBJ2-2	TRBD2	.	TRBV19	CATGAGQGSGRDPGELFF	TGTGCCACTGGGGCGGGCCAGGGTAGCGGGAGGGATCCCGGGGAGCTGTTTTTT
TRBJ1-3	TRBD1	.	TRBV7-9	CASSFPKGASGNTIYF	TGTGCCAGCAGCTTCCCAAAGGGGGCATCTGGAAACACCATATATTTT
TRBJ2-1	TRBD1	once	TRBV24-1	CATSVSGTGYNEQFF	TGTGCCACCAGTGTCTCGGGGACAGGCTACAATGAGCAGTTCTTC
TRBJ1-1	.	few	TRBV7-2	CASSLRQLTEAFF	TGTGCCAGCAGCTTAAGACAGCTCACTGAAGCTTTCTTT
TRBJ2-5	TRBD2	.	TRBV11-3	CASSLGLAGGVGETQYF	TGTGCCAGCAGCTTAGGCCTAGCGGGAGGGGTCGGAGAGACCCAGTACTTC
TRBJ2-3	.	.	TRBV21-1	CASSRVTSGTGSTDTQYF	TGTGCCAGCAGCAGGGTGACTAGCGGGACGGGTAGCACAGATACGCAGTATTTT
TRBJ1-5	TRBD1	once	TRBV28	CASIATGGRGQPQHF	TGTGCCAGCATTGCGACAGGGGGGCGAGGACAGCCCCAGCATTTT
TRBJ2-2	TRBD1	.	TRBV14	CASSQTTGTGELFF	TGTGCCAGCAGCCAAACGACAGGGACCGGGGAGCTGTTTTTT
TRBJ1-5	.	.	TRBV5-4	CASSQTPGSNQPQHF	TGTGCCAGCAGCCAAACCCCGGGGAGCAATCAGCCCCAGCATTTT
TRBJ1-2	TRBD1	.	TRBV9	CASSANSGGSYGYTF	TGTGCCAGCAGTGCCAATTCAGGGGGCTCGTATGGCTACACCTTC
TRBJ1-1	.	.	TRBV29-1	CSLRKRAGAEAFF	TGCAGCCTTAGAAAGAGGGCAGGGGCGGAAGCTTTCTTT